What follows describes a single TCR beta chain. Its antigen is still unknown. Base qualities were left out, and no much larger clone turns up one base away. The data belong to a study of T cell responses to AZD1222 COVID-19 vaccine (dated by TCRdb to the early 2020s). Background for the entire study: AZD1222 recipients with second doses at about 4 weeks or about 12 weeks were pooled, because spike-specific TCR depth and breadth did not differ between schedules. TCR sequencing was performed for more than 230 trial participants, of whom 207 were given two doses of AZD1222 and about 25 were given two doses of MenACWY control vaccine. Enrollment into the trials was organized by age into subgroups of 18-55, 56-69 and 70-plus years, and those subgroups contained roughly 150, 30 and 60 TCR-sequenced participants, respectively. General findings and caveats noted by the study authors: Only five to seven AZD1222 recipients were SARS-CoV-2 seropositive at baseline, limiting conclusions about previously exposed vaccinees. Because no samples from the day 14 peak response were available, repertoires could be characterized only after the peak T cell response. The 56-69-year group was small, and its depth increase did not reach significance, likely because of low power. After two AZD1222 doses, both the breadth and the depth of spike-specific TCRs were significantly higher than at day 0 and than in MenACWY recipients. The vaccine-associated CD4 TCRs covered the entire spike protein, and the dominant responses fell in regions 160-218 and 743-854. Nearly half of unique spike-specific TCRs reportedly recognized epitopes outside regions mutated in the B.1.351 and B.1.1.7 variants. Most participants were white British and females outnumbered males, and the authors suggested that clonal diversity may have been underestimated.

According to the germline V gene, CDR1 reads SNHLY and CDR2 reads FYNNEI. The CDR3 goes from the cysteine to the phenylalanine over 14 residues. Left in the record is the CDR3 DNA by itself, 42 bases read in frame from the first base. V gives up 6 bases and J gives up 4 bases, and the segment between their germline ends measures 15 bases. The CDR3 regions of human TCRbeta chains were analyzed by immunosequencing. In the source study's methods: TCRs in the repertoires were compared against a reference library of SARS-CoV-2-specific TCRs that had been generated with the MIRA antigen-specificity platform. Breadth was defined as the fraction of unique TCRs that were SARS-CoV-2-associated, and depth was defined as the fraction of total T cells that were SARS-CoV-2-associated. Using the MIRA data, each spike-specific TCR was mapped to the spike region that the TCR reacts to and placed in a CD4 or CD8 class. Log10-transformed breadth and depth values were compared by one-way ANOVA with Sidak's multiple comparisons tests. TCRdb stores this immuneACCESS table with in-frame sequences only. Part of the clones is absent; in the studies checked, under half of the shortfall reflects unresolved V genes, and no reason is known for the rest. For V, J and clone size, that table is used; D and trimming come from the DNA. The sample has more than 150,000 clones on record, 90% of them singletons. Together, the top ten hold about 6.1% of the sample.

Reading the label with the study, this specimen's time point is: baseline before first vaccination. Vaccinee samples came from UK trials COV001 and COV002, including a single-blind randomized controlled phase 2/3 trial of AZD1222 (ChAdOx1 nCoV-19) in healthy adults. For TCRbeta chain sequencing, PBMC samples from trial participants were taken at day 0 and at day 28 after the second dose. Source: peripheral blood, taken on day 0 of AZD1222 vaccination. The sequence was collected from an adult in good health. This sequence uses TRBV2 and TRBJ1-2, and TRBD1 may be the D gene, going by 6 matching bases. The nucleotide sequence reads TGTGCCAGCAGCCTTAGCACAGGGCCCTATGGCTACACCTTC. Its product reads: CASSLSTGPYGYTF.